This entry features one T cell receptor (beta chain) sequence. This specimen comes from a study of OX40 agonist ivuxolimab in advanced cancers. Germline V CDR1 and CDR2: SNHLY, FYNNEI. V lost 6 bases to trimming and J lost 2 bases; unmatched junction nucleotides: 24. The length of the CDR3 is 21 residues. The repertoire was sequenced with immunoSEQ multiplex PCR; TCRdb's copy has only in-frame clones and lacks some. The sample has some 64,000 clones; 70% to 90% are singletons. The sample here was CD4+ or CD8+ T cells sorted from blood, taken in a trial of the OX40 agonist ivuxolimab. The V and J genes are TRBV2 and TRBJ2-3; 9 positions agree with TRBD2. This receptor was obtained from an adult with an advanced solid tumor such as melanoma, head and neck, liver or kidney cancer. CDR3 sequence reads: CASSPTEEAMRASGVTDTQYF. CDR3 bases: TGTGCCAGCAGCCCCACCGAGGAGGCTATGAGGGCTAGCGGGGTCACAGATACGCAGTATTTT.